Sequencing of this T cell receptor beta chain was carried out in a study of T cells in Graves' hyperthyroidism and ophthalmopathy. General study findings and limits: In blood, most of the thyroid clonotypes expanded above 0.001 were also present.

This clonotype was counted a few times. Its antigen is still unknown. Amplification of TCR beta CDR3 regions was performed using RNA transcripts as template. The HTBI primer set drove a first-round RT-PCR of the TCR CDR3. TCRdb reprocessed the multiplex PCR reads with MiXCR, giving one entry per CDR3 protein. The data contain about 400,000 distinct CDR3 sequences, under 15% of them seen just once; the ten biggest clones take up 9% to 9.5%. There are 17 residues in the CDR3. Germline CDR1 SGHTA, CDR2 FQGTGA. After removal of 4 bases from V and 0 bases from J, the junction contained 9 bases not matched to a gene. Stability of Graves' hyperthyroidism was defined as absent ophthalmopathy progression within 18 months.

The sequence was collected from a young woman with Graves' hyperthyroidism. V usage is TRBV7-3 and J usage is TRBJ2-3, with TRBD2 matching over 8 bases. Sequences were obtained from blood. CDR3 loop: CASSSSSLAGSTDTQYF. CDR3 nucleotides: TGTGCCAGCAGCTCTTCCTCTTTAGCGGGGAGCACAGATACGCAGTATTTT.